A single sample gave rise to the 20 T cell receptor beta chains below, sequenced in a study of human CD4 T cells and Enterobacteriaceae. All CD4+ cells other than CD45RA+CCR7+CD95- naive cells were sorted as memory, over 95% pure. TCRdb keeps only in-frame clones here, not all; method: immunoSEQ multiplex PCR. The profile shows about 25,000 clones, roughly 80% of them singletons. Material for sequencing was memory CD4+ T cells from blood. These receptors were collected from a human donor in good health.

J is TRBJ1-5 and V is TRBV28; 7 nucleotides line up with TRBD1. The CDR3 length is 16 residues. Germline CDR1 reads MDHEN; CDR2 reads SYDVKM. The V and J ends lost 5 bases and 0 bases, in that order; junction bases with no gene match: 7. The CDR3 coding sequence is TGTGCCAGCAGTCTCCAGGGACAGCATAGCAATCAGCCCCAGCATTTT. It is translated as CASSLQGQHSNQPQHF.

The V call is TRBV6-1, the J call TRBJ2-3; D tentatively reads TRBD1 or TRBD2 (5 bases each). The V end lost 4 bases, the J end lost 5 bases, and 13 bases lay between the germline ends. The CDR3 extends over 14 amino acids. Germline V gene sequence: CDR1 MNHNS, CDR2 SASEGT. CDR3 sequence (DNA): TGTGCCAGCAGTGCCTCCGGGACGGGAGATACGCAGTATTTT. Protein product: CASSASGTGDTQYF.

V and J are TRBV4-1 and TRBJ2-6, with unresolved D. The V gene's germline CDR1 is MGHRA and CDR2 YSYEKL. The CDR3 runs to 16 residues. V was clipped by 10 bases and J by 0 bases, with 16 bases between them. CDR3 DNA sequence: TGCGCCACCTCGGACGGGCAGCTCTCTGGGGCCAACGTCCTGACTTTC. This encodes CATSDGQLSGANVLTF.

The chain carries TRBV6-5 and TRBJ1-2; D might be TRBD1 (5 bases). The V gene lost 6 bases and the J gene lost 9 bases, with 14 bases spanning the gap. The CDR3 is 12 residues long. Germline loops: CDR1 MNHEY, CDR2 SVGAGI. For the CDR3, the DNA is TGTGCCAGCAGCCCCGGGCAGGGCCGCTACACCTTC. Translation: CASSPGQGRYTF.

The chain employs TRBV18 and TRBJ1-1; TRBD1 is a possible D gene (6 bases). V was trimmed by 6 bases and J by 8 bases, leaving 19 bases between them. Per germline, CDR1 KGHSH and CDR2 LQKENI. This CDR3 has 14 amino acids. This chain's CDR3 is CASSPLGQNAEAFF. In DNA, the CDR3 is TGTGCCAGCTCCCCATTAGGACAGAACGCCGAAGCTTTCTTT.

This chain connects TRBV11-3 to TRBJ2-5, with D possibly being TRBD2 (6 bases). Germline V gene lookup returns CDR1 SGHNT and CDR2 YENEEA. CDR3 size: 14 residues. Between the trimmed V and J ends, which lost 3 bases and 7 bases, there was a span of 15 bases. The CDR3 DNA reads as TGTGCCAGCAGCTTTGGACTACCACGGGGGACCCAGTACTTC. Amino acids: CASSFGLPRGTQYF.

The V and J genes are TRBV19 and TRBJ1-5, with TRBD1 matching over 7 bases. The germline V gene encodes CDR1 LNHDA and CDR2 SQIVND (reference sequence). This CDR3 has 15 amino acids. Losses at the gene ends were 5 bases for V and 2 bases for J; bases not matched to a gene: 6. Here the CDR3 DNA reads TGTGCCAGTAGTGCCCAGGGGGTTGGCAATCAGCCCCAGCATTTT. Protein product: CASSAQGVGNQPQHF. Variable domain in full (rest from reference TRBV19 and TRBJ1-5): DGGITQSPKYLFRKEGQNVTLSCEQNLNHDAMYWYRQDPGQGLRLIYYSQIVNDFQKGDIAEGYSVSREKKESFPLTVTSAQKNPTAFYLCASSAQGVGNQPQHFGDGTRLSIL.

The J gene is TRBJ2-3, the V gene TRBV6-6, with TRBD2 as a possible D gene (6 bases). The germline V and J ends were trimmed by 6 bases and 3 bases, with 13 bases remaining between them. The CDR3 covers 14 residues. The germline CDR1 and CDR2 sequences are MNHNY and SVGAGI (reference sequence). CDR3 nucleotides: TGTGCCAGCAGCATCGGGGGAAGGACAGATACGCAGTATTTT. It codes for CASSIGGRTDTQYF.

The V and J genes are TRBV6-1 and TRBJ1-5, with D uncertain. Trimming removed 2 bases at V and 1 base at J, with 3 bases between. From germline, CDR1 is MNHNS and CDR2 SASEGT. This CDR3 contains 13 residues. CDR3 protein: CASSEQSNQPQHF. The CDR3 coding sequence is TGTGCCAGCAGTGAACAGAGCAATCAGCCCCAGCATTTT.

V usage is TRBV2 and J usage is TRBJ2-7, with TRBD1 matching 10 bases. CDR3 length: 14 amino acids. Germline assignment: CDR1 SNHLY and CDR2 FYNNEI. The junction had 7 bases not matched to a gene; V was cut back by 7 bases and J by 4 bases. In DNA form, the CDR3 reads TGTGCCAGCACTATGACAGGGGGCAGGTACGAGCAGTACTTC. Residues: CASTMTGGRYEQYF.

This clone occurred a few times. V usage is TRBV15 and J usage is TRBJ1-1, with 9 bases identical to TRBD1. With V trimmed by 1 base and J by 5 bases, 11 bases remained unmatched. Looked up from germline, CDR1 is LNHNV and CDR2 is YYDKDF (reference sequence). CDR3 length equals 17 residues. The chain's CDR3 is CATSRGGIQGAITEAFF. DNA for the CDR3: TGTGCCACCAGCAGAGGGGGGATACAGGGGGCGATAACTGAAGCTTTCTTT.

This clone occurred a few times. V gene TRBV5-1 combines with J gene TRBJ2-2; D gene uncertain. Between the trimmed V and J ends, which lost 2 bases and 1 base, there was a span of 9 bases. The V gene's germline CDR1 is SGHRS and CDR2 YFSETQ. The CDR3 length is 15 residues. The CDR3 DNA follows: TGCGCCAGCAGCTTTAGAAGGGTGAACACCGGGGAGCTGTTTTTT. This sequence encodes CASSFRRVNTGELFF.

The chain carries TRBV7-9 and TRBJ2-3; 8 bases are a match to TRBD1. CDR3 size: 14 residues. V lost 2 bases to trimming and J lost 3 bases; unmatched junction nucleotides: 1. Germline V lookup: CDR1 SEHNR, CDR2 FQNEAQ (reference sequence). The CDR3 reads CASSLRQGTDTQYF. The DNA for the CDR3 is TGTGCCAGCAGCTTACGACAGGGGACAGATACGCAGTATTTT.

A remark on this clone: The limits of the CDR3 on the DNA are not certain, so only TCRdb's listed CDR3 is given. The J gene is TRBJ1-6, the V gene TRBV19. A total of 12 residues make up the CDR3, ends included. The germline V gene encodes CDR1 LNHDA and CDR2 SQIVND (reference sequence). CDR3 sequence reads: CASTSAGGPLHF.

Comment on this clone: Its ends do not fully match the called genes, so a read error is possible. The chain uses TRBV11-2 and TRBJ2-1, with TRBD2 matching over 12 bases. Germline V lookup: CDR1 SGHAT, CDR2 FQNNGV. The CDR3 totals 17 residues. DNA of the CDR3: TGTGCCAGCAGCCCCAGACTAGCGGGGGAAGTCTACCATGAGCAGTTCTTC. Encoded protein: CASSPRLAGEVYHEQFF.

The chain joins TRBV5-1 to TRBJ2-7; TRBD1 matches at 8 bases. V was pared by 4 bases and J by 5 bases, with 5 bases of the junction left unmatched. The CDR3 totals 13 residues. Germline V gives CDR1 SGHRS, CDR2 YFSETQ. CDR3 amino acids: CASSTWTGNEQYF. In DNA, the CDR3 is TGCGCCAGCAGCACCTGGACAGGGAACGAGCAGTACTTC.

The V call is TRBV28, the J call TRBJ2-7; no clear D. This CDR3 has 12 residues. The V gene lost 2 bases and the J gene lost 3 bases, with 5 bases spanning the gap. Germline V lookup: CDR1 MDHEN, CDR2 SYDVKM. CDR3 loop: CASSLPNYEQYF. CDR3 DNA sequence: TGTGCCAGCAGTTTACCCAACTACGAGCAGTACTTC.

The chain uses TRBV7-2 and TRBJ2-7; 12 positions match TRBD2. Per germline, CDR1 SGHTA and CDR2 FQGNSA. The CDR3 totals 16 residues. J was trimmed by 0 bases and V by 5 bases; bases with no gene match: 5. The CDR3 sequence is CASSPRTSGTSYEQYF. CDR3 nucleotides: TGTGCCAGCAGCCCGCGGACTAGCGGGACCTCCTACGAGCAGTACTTC.

A single count supports this clone. This sequence joins TRBV6-1 and TRBJ2-7; D gene uncertain. The CDR3 has 12 amino acids. Per germline, CDR1 MNHNS and CDR2 SASEGT. The V end was cut by 7 bases, the J end by 0 bases, with 7 bases between. In DNA, the CDR3 is TGTGCCAGCAACCTAAACTCCTACGAGCAGTACTTC. Translated: CASNLNSYEQYF.

The V and J genes are TRBV25-1 and TRBJ1-5, with 11 bases lining up with TRBD1. This CDR3 is built from 17 residues. Trimming removed 3 bases from V and 5 bases from J; junction bases left unmatched: 9. Germline lookup yields CDR1 MGHDK and CDR2 SYGVNS. The CDR3 protein is CASSDSRGDRGYQPQHF. The CDR3 nucleotides read TGTGCCAGCAGTGATTCCAGGGGGGACAGGGGGTATCAGCCCCAGCATTTT.